This TCR beta chain was sequenced during a study of cytomegalovirus exposure and HLA in healthy donors (dated by TCRdb to 2016 to 2017). Some background on the complete study: According to an earlier analysis of around 600 of the donors, some 170 million T cells yielded 117 million unique TCR beta sequences and 276 Gb of sequence data. In an earlier analysis of 587 of the donors, high-throughput TCR beta sequencing was used to judge whether each TCR beta V gene segment behaved as functional or pseudogenic. Among around 400 genotyped donors of the cohort, an average of roughly 230,000 unique TCR beta nucleotide sequences was sequenced per donor, of which approximately 19% were non-productive. An early release that covered roughly 600 HLA-typed donors contained approximately 300 gigabases of sequencing data and around 80 million unique TCR sequences. Among the roughly 390 genotyped donors, roughly 80% belonged to the genetic ancestry cluster associated with self-reported Caucasian donors. The study used immunosequencing to profile the T cell repertoires of under 700 subjects and linked those repertoires to cytomegalovirus serostatus. Every discovery cohort repertoire had been produced on one sequencing platform. To study patterns of TCR occurrence, a later analysis re-analyzed previously published TCR beta repertoires from around 700 donors and added high-resolution HLA genotyping. In the later analysis, no new phenotypic data were used to find candidate immune exposures; instead, reliance was placed on TCR beta sequences and their occurrence across donors. Several DR-DQ haplotypes were treated as single units for association and clustering because of strong linkage in the cohort. In addition to the first cohort of 650 to 750 subjects, a separate validation cohort of under 150 different subjects was used. A later genetic analysis took genome-wide SNP genotypes for about 65% of the roughly 670 donors and used that subset as a discovery cohort. HLA typing covered class I and class II loci at four-digit resolution. To predict cytomegalovirus infection status, the study brought together high-throughput TCR immunosequencing, statistical association of individual TCRs with disease status, and machine learning. The study was designed to test whether signatures of past pathogen exposure could be identified by cataloging public T cell receptors. The number of typed donors differed by locus: about 620-630 for A, B, C, DRB1 and DQB1; roughly 510 for DQA1; some 610 for DPA1; and some 430 for DPB1. Alongside the repertoire data, information on donor age, sex, ethnicity and CMV serostatus was compiled. Results and caveats for the whole study, not just this receptor: It was suggested by the authors that the approach could potentially be generalized to other disease states and immunological phenotypes. A cluster of highly shared sequence variants was judged likely to be a technical artifact of the sequencing pipeline. A further reported finding was that TCR beta sequences accurately predicted the HLA-A and HLA-B alleles for most subjects in the first cohort. Most CMV-associated TCR beta chains appeared to be HLA-restricted in a later analysis, and the HLA associations seemed to be driven largely by CMV exposure. Because counts were too low, more than 15 rarely observed V segments, including chromosome 9 orphons, were left out of the earlier analysis of approximately 580 of the donors. Compared with the approximately 670-donor mean, donors in an Asian-associated ancestry cluster had fewer N-insertions in productive TCRs, according to a later genetic analysis. An association between a missense DCLRE1C variant and V-gene and J-gene trimming of TCR beta chains was found in a later genetic analysis and replicated in an independent cohort. In both the original and validation cohorts, the classifier was reported to diagnose cytomegalovirus status with high specificity and sensitivity. In vitro tests confirmed that a few of the cytomegalovirus-associated TCR beta chains recognize cytomegalovirus antigens. In the study, some 160 TCR beta chains were listed as associated with cytomegalovirus. In a later analysis, some 18,000 TCR beta sequences were associated with specific HLA alleles at a false discovery rate of 0.05. Compared with equally common non-associated chains, HLA-associated TCR beta chains in a later analysis were more clonally expanded and had lower generation probabilities. The presence/absence analyses assumed that sequencing depth was roughly uniform across donors, and that assumption may not be true. HLA typing was unavailable for some donors at each locus, so association tests used only the typed subset. Linkage disequilibrium might explain the correlated functional status among segregating V segments, but an unknown experimental factor could not be ruled out. A later analysis found that TCR association rates varied across HLA loci, with DRB1 alleles showing the most associated TCRs and HLA-C alleles the fewest. Most TCR sequences were seen in very few donors, while some public TCRs were found in many individuals. Assigning TCR associations to individual alleles was difficult when HLA alleles, especially DR and DQ, strongly co-occurred. CMV serostatus was the only immune exposure information available for the cohort. Some IMGT-functional V segments, including TRBV6-2 and TRBV6-3, could not be told apart with the 87-base-pair reads, so those segments were excluded. In this cohort, only TCR beta chains were sequenced, and detectable features were limited by the absence of alpha or paired-chain data. Several of the top co-occurrence clusters appeared to be linked to parvovirus B19, influenza, CMV and Epstein-Barr virus, according to a later analysis. In an earlier analysis of approximately 590 of the donors, most TCR beta V segments appeared in productive rearrangements about 90% or about 30% of the time, broadly matching IMGT annotations.

Points on this clone: Its antigen remains undetermined. Base qualities were left out, and no much larger clone turns up one base away.

Receptors were amplified or captured by the immunoSEQ multiplex PCR assay. For the multiplex PCR, a mixture combining 60 forward primers for TCR Vbeta segments and 13 reverse primers for TCR Jbeta segments was used. The CDR3 region of rearranged TCR beta genes was amplified from genomic DNA with a multiplex PCR assay. Amplified TCR beta libraries were sequenced as 87-base-pair reads on the Illumina HiSeq System. Turning to the authors' computational methods: Across the 700 or so repertoires, a later analysis counted around 80 million unique TCR beta chains, some 11 million of which were shared by at least two donors. Raw reads were error-corrected and collapsed into unique sequences with a nearest-neighbor algorithm that merged closely related sequences to remove PCR and sequencing errors. To assign V, D and J gene segments, CDR3 sequences were aligned to IMGT reference sequences. For a sequence to be retained, a match of at least six nucleotides to both a V gene segment and a J gene segment was required. A rearrangement was called productive if the CDR3 had no stop codons and remained in frame with V and J, and every other rearrangement was called non-productive. Following IMGT convention, CDR3 was defined as the stretch from the second conserved V-encoded cysteine to the conserved J-encoded phenylalanine. In an earlier analysis of 500 to 650 of the donors, sequences lacking an unambiguous match to a single V gene segment were excluded. An earlier analysis of about 590 of the donors classified V segments as functional when productive rearrangements were above 56.7% and as segregating when the standard deviation between donors was above 5%. A statistical classification framework was built for diagnosing cytomegalovirus status from the catalog of TCR beta chain sequences. In a later analysis, V and J genes were assigned by comparing TCR nucleotide sequences against IMGT/GENE-DB human TR gene sequences. The TCRdist pipeline was used in a later analysis to assign CDR3 sequences and most-parsimonious VDJ recombination scenarios. In a later analysis, each TCR beta chain was defined by its CDR3 amino acid sequence together with its V-gene family, and reads lacking a unique V-gene family were excluded. To address suspected cross-contamination and a sequencing artifact, a later analysis removed some 620 highly shared, low-generation-probability nucleotide sequences. In a later analysis, a clonal expansion index for each public chain was calculated from normalized within-repertoire ranks of inferred template counts. In a later analysis, generation probabilities were computed using a VDJ recombination model fitted to out-of-frame rearrangements, and the results were checked against IGoR. Hypergeometric tests were used in a later analysis to score TCR-TCR, TCR-HLA and TCR-CMV co-occurrence, with a repertoire-size bias correction applied to the TCR pairs. In a later analysis, false discovery rates were estimated by permuting HLA or CMV assignments 20 times. In a later analysis, co-occurring TCRs were grouped using DBSCAN, and TCRdist sequence similarity was added for clustering within HLA-allele-positive subsets. For co-occurrence clustering, repertoires with fewer than 30,000 or more than 120,000 public chains were excluded, along with roughly five repertoires with anomalous nucleotide sharing. This is the immuneACCESS table as TCRdb keeps it, with only in-frame sequences that have V and J called. A part of the clones is gone; compared with another copy, unresolved V genes explain less than half, and the rest is unexplained. V and J calls and clone size are those listed in that table; D and trimming were worked out from the DNA. For this sample the table gives tens of thousands of clones, of which around 78% were detected only once. The top ten clones comprise 3.5% to 5.5% of the sample.

The cohort consisted of 666 healthy bone marrow donors. At the time of sampling, all cohort members were nominally healthy, though unrecorded immune exposures were likely present. The donor tested CMV seronegative and was one of the 352 seronegative cohort members. Each donor provided a peripheral blood sample, and peripheral blood mononuclear cells were used for TCR beta sequencing. The Qiagen DNeasy Blood Extraction Kit was used to extract genomic DNA from the blood cell samples. The CDR3 numbers 13 residues from cysteine through phenylalanine. The retained sequence is limited to the CDR3, 39 bases, with the frame set at the first base. The germline ends are 14 bases apart after V is trimmed by 6 bases and J by 8 bases. The germline V gene (reference sequence) specifies MNHNY as CDR1 and SVGAGI as CDR2.

Sequenced sample: PBMCs. The chain is encoded by TRBV6-6 joined to TRBJ2-1; TRBD2 is possibly the D segment (5 matching bases). The source is a man aged 35-49 years in good health and CMV-seronegative. The CDR3 is CASSPGYAYEQFF. The nucleotide sequence is TGTGCCAGCAGCCCGGGGTATGCATATGAGCAGTTCTTC.